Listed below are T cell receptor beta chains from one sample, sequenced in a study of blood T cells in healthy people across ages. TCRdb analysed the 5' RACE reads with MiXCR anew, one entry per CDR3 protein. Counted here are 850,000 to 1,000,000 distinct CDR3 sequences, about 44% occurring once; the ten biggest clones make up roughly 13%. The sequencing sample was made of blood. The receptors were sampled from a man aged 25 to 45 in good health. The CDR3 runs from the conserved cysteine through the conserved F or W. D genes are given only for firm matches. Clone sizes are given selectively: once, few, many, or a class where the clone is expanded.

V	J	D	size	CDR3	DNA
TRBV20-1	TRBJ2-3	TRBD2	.	CSAGSPTSGGTLNTDTQYF	TGCAGTGCTGGATCGCCGACTAGCGGGGGGACCCTTAACACAGATACGCAGTATTTT
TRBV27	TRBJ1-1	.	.	CASSVGQKGAEAFF	TGTGCCAGCAGTGTTGGACAGAAGGGCGCTGAAGCTTTCTTT
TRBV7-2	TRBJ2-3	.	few	CASSPSRSLDTQYF	TGTGCCAGCAGCCCGTCGAGGTCATTGGATACGCAGTATTTT
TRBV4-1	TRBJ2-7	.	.	CASSRIGTPYEQYF	TGCGCCAGCAGCCGTATAGGGACCCCCTACGAGCAGTACTTC
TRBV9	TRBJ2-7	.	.	CASSVAASASYEQYF	TGTGCCAGCAGCGTAGCGGCTAGCGCATCCTACGAGCAGTACTTC
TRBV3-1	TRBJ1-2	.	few	CASSQAGGSPNYGYTF	TGTGCCAGCAGCCAAGCCGGAGGTTCACCTAACTATGGCTACACCTTC
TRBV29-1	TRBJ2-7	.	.	CSVENSSEQYF	TGCAGCGTTGAAAACAGCAGCGAGCAGTACTTC
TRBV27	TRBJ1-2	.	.	CASSTDINYGYTF	TGTGCCAGCAGTACCGACATTAACTATGGCTACACCTTC
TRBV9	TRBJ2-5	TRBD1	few	CASSKLTGPQETQYF	TGTGCCAGTAGCAAATTGACAGGGCCCCAAGAGACCCAGTACTTC
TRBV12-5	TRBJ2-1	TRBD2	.	CDSLAGGFNNEQFF	TGTGATAGTCTGGCGGGGGGCTTCAACAATGAGCAGTTCTTC
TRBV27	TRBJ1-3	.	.	CASSLSGNTIYF	TGTGCCAGCAGTTTATCGGGAAACACCATATATTTT
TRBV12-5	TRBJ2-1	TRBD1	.	CASATGFPYNEQFF	TGTGCTAGTGCGACAGGGTTCCCCTACAATGAGCAGTTCTTC
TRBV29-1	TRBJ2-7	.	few	CSVDGGRLGFGSYEQYF	TGCAGCGTTGATGGAGGTAGACTGGGGTTTGGGTCCTACGAGCAGTACTTC
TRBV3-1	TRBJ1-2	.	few	CASSPGHANYGYTF	TGTGCCAGCAGCCCCGGACACGCTAACTATGGCTACACCTTC
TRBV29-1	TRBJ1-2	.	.	CSVGGVRPSGYGYTF	TGCAGCGTTGGGGGAGTACGACCGTCCGGCTATGGCTACACCTTC
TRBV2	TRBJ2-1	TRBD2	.	CASSEAPGLGSDNEQFF	TGTGCCAGCAGTGAAGCACCGGGACTAGGGTCCGACAATGAGCAGTTCTTC
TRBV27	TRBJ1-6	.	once	CASSDIEENSPLHF	TGTGCCAGCAGTGATATAGAAGAAAATTCACCCCTCCACTTT
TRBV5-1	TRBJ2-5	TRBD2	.	CASSLGLAGQLQETQYF	TGCGCCAGCAGCTTAGGACTAGCGGGCCAACTACAAGAGACCCAGTACTTC
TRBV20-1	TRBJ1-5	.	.	CSAREPSGQNSNQPQHF	TGCAGTGCTAGAGAGCCTTCGGGACAAAATAGCAATCAGCCCCAGCATTTT
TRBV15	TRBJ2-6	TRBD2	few	CATSRDFGLDSGANVLTF	TGTGCCACCAGCAGAGATTTTGGACTAGACTCTGGGGCCAACGTCCTGACTTTC
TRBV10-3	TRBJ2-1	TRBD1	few	CAISESTGDEQFF	TGTGCCATCAGTGAGTCGACAGGGGATGAGCAGTTCTTC
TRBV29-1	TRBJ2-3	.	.	CSVEVSGPTDTQYF	TGCAGCGTTGAAGTGTCTGGACCCACAGATACGCAGTATTTT
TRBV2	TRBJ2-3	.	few	CAIAGETDTQYF	TGTGCCATCGCCGGGGAGACAGATACGCAGTATTTT
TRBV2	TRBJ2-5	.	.	CASSEAGVRETQYF	TGTGCCAGCAGTGAGGCAGGGGTCCGAGAGACCCAGTACTTC
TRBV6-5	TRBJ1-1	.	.	CASSYRGGKMNTEAFF	TGTGCCAGCAGTTACCGGGGAGGGAAGATGAACACTGAAGCTTTCTTT
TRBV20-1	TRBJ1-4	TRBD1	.	CSARGTGADEKLFF	TGCAGTGCTAGAGGGACAGGGGCGGATGAAAAACTGTTTTTT
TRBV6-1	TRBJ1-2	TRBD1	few	CASSEGGLGGDGYTF	TGTGCCAGCAGTGAAGGCGGCTTAGGGGGCGATGGCTACACCTTC
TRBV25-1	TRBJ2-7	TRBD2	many	CASSKAGGFYEQYF	TGTGCCAGCTCTAAGGCCGGGGGGTTCTACGAGCAGTACTTC
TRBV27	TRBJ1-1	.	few	CASSFQGANTEAFF	TGTGCCAGCAGTTTCCAAGGGGCGAACACTGAAGCTTTCTTT
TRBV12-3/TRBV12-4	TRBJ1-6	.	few	CASSLQYNSPLHF	TGTGCCAGCAGTCTTCAATATAATTCACCCCTCCACTTT
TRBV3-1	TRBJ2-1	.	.	CTSSSLTGNEQFF	TGTACCAGCAGCTCCCTGACTGGGAATGAGCAGTTCTTC
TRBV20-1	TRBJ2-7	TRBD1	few	CSACRDRDCYEQYF	TGCAGTGCTTGCCGGGACAGGGATTGCTACGAGCAGTACTTC
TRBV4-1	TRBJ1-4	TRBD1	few	CASSQDMRQGAVGEKLFF	TGCGCCAGCAGCCAAGATATGAGACAGGGGGCCGTAGGGGAAAAACTGTTTTTT
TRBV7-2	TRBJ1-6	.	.	CASSLQTNSPLHF	TGTGCCAGCAGCTTACAGACGAATTCACCCCTCCACTTT
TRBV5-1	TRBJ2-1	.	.	CASGPLRTTSYNEQFF	TGCGCCAGCGGCCCCCTCAGGACAACCTCCTACAATGAGCAGTTCTTC
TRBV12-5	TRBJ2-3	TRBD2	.	CASGGLAGGTDTQYF	TGTGCTAGTGGTGGACTAGCGGGGGGCACAGATACGCAGTATTTT
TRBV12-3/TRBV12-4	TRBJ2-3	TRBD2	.	CASSLWLAGGRSDTQYF	TGTGCCAGCAGTTTGTGGCTAGCGGGGGGGCGATCAGATACGCAGTATTTT
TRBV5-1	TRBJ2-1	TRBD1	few	CASSLGTGEPYNEQFF	TGCGCCAGCAGCTTGGGGACAGGGGAACCTTACAATGAGCAGTTCTTC
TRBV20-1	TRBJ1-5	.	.	CSAREGSTDSNQPQHF	TGCAGTGCTAGAGAGGGGAGCACAGATAGCAATCAGCCCCAGCATTTT
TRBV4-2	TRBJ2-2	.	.	CASSTSGRELFF	TGTGCCAGCAGCACATCCGGCAGGGAGCTGTTTTTT
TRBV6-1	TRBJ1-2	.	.	CASSEEEAGYYGYTF	TGTGCCAGCAGTGAAGAGGAGGCAGGGTACTATGGCTACACCTTC
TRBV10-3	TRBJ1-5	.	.	CAISERSNQPQHF	TGTGCCATCAGTGAGAGGAGCAATCAGCCCCAGCATTTT
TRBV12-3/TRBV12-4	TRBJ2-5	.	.	CASSRSGRTLETQYF	TGTGCCAGCAGCCGATCGGGACGGACCCTAGAGACCCAGTACTTC